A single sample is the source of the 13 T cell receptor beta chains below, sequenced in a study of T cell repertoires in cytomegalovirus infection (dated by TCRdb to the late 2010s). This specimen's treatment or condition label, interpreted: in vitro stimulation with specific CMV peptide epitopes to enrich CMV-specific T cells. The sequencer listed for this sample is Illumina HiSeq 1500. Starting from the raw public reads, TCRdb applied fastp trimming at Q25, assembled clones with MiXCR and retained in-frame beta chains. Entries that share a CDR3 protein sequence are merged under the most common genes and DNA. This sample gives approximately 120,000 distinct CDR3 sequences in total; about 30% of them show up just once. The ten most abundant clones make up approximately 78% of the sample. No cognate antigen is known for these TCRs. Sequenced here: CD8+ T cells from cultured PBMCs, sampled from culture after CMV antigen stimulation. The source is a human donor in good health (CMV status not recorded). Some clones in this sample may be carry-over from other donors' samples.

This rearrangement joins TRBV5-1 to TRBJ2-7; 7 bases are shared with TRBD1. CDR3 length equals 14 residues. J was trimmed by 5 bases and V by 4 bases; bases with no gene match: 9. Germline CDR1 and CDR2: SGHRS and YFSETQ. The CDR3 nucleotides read TGCGCCAGCAGCCCACGGACAGGAGGTCACGAGCAGTACTTC. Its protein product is CASSPRTGGHEQYF.

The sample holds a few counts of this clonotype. The CDR3 region has the DNA TGTGCCAGCAGTTTGAACAGCGGGGCGTACCAAGAGACCCAGTACTTC. Residues: CASSLNSGAYQETQYF. The chain joins TRBV12-3 or TRBV12-4 to TRBJ2-5; 7 nucleotides agree with TRBD2. The CDR3 covers 16 residues. J was trimmed by 0 bases and V by 3 bases; bases with no gene match: 7.

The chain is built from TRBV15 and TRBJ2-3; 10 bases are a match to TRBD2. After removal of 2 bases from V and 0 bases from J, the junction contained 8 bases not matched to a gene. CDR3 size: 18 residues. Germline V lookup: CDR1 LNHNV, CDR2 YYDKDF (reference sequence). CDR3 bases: TGTGCCACCAGCAGACTAGCGGGGGAGGATTCTAGCACAGATACGCAGTATTTT. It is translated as CATSRLAGEDSSTDTQYF.

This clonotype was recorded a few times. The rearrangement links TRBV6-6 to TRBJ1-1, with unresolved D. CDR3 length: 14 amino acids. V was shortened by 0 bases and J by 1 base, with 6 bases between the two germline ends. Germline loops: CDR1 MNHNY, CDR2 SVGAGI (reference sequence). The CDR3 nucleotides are TGTGCCAGCAGTTACTCGGAGGGGAACACTGAAGCTTTCTTT. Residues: CASSYSEGNTEAFF.

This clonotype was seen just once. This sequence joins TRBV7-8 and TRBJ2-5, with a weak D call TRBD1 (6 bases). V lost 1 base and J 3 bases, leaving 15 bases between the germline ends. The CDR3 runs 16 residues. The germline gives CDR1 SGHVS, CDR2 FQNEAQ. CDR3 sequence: CASSLESLGAKETQYF. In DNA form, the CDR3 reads TGTGCCAGCAGCTTAGAGAGCCTGGGGGCCAAAGAGACCCAGTACTTC. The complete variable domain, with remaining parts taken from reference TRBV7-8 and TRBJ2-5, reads GAGVSQSPRYKVAKRGQDVALRCDPISGHVSLFWYQQALGQGPEFLTYFQNEAQLDKSGLPSDRFFAERPEGSVSTLKIQRTQQEDSAVYLCASSLESLGAKETQYFGPGTRLLVL.

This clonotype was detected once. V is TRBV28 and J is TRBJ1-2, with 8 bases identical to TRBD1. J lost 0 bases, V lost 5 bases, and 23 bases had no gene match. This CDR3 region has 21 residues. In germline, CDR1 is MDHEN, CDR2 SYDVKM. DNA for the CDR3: TGTGCCAGCAGTGAACTCGACAGGGGTTTTGTCATCAAATCGGCTAACTATGGCTACACCTTC. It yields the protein CASSELDRGFVIKSANYGYTF.

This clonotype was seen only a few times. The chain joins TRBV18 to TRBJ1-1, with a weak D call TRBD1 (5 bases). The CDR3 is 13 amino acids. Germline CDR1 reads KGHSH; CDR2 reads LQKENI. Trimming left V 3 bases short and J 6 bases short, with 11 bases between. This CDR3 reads CASSPRWGPEAFF. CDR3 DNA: TGTGCCAGCTCACCCCGGTGGGGCCCTGAAGCTTTCTTT.

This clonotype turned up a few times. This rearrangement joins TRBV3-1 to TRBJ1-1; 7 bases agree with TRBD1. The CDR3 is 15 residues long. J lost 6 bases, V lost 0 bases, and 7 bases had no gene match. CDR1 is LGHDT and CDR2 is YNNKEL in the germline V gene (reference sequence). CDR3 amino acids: CASSQDPGGAAEAFF. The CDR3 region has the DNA TGTGCCAGCAGCCAAGACCCAGGGGGAGCCGCTGAAGCTTTCTTT.

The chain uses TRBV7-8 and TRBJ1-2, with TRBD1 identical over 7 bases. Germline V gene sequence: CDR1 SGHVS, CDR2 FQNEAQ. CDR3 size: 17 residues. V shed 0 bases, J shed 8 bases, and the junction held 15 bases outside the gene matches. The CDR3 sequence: CASSLAQTGRVSWGYTF. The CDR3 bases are TGTGCCAGCAGCTTAGCGCAGACAGGGAGGGTGTCTTGGGGCTACACCTTC.

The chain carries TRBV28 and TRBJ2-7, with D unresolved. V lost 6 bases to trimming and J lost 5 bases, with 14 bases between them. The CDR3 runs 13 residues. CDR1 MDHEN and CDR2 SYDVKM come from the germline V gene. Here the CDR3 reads CASSPTLANEQYF. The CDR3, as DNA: TGTGCCAGCAGCCCTACCCTTGCGAACGAGCAGTACTTC.

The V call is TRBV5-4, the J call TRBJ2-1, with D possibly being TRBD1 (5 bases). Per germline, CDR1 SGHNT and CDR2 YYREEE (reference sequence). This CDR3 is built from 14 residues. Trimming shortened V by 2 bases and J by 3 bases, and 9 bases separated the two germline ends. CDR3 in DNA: TGTGCCAGCAGCTTTGGTGACAGCTACAATGAGCAGTTCTTC. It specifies CASSFGDSYNEQFF. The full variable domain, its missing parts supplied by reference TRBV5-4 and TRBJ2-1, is ETGVTQSPTHLIKTRGQQVTLRCSSQSGHNTVSWYQQALGQGPQFIFQYYREEENGRGNFPPRFSGLQFPNYSSELNVNALELDDSALYLCASSFGDSYNEQFFGPGTRLTVL.

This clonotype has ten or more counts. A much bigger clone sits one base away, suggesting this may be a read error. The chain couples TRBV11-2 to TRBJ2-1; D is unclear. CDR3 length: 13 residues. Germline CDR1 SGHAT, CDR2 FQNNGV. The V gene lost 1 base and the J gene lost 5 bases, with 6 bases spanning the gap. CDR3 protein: CASSLVGNNEQFF. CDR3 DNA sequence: TGTGCCAGCAGCTTAGTGGGAAACAATGAGCAGTTCTTC.

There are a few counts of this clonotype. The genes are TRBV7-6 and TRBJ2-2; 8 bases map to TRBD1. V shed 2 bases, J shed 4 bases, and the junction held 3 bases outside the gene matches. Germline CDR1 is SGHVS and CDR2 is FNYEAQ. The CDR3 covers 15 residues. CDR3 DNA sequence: TGTGCCAGCAGCTTAACAACAGGGGGCACCGGGGAGCTGTTTTTT. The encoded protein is CASSLTTGGTGELFF.